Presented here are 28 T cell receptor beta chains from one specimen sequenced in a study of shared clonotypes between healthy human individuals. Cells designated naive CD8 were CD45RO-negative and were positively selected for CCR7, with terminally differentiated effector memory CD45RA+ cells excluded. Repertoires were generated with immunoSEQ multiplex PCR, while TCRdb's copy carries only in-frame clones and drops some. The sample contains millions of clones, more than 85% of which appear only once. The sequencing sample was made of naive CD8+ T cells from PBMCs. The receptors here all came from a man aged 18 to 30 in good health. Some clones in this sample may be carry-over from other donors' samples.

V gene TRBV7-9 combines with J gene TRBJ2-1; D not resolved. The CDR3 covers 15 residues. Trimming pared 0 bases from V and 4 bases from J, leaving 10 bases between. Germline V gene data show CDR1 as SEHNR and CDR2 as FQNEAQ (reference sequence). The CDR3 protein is CASSLAPGDYNEQFF. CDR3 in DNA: TGTGCCAGCAGCTTAGCGCCTGGGGATTACAATGAGCAGTTCTTC. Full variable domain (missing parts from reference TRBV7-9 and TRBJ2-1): DTGVSQNPRHKITKRGQNVTFRCDPISEHNRLYWYRQTLGQGPEFLTYFQNEAQLEKSRLLSDRFSAERPKGSFSTLEIQRTEQGDSAMYLCASSLAPGDYNEQFFGPGTRLTVL.

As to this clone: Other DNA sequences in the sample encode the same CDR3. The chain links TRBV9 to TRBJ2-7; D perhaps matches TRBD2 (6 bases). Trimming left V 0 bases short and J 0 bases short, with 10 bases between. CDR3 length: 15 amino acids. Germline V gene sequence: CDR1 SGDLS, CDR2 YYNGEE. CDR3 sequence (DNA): TGTGCCAGCAGCGTAGATGGGGGGAGCTCCTACGAGCAGTACTTC. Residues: CASSVDGGSSYEQYF.

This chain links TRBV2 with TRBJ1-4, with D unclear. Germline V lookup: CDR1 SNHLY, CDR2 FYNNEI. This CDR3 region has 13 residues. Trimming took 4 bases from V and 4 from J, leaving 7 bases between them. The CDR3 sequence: CASSARFNEKLFF. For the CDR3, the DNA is TGTGCCAGCAGTGCCAGGTTTAATGAAAAACTGTTTTTT.

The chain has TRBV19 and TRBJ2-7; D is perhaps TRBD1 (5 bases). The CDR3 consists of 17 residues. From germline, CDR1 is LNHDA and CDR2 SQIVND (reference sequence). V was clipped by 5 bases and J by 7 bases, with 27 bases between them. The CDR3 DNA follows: TGTGCCAGTAGTCCGGGCCCCCAGGGCCTCAGTGAAGAAGAGCAGTACTTC. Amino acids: CASSPGPQGLSEEEQYF.

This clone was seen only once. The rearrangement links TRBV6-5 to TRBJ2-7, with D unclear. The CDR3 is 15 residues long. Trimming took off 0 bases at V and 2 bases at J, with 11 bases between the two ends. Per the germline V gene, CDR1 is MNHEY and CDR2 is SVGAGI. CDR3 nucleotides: TGTGCCAGCAGTTACTCGGTCTACCTGGCCTACGAGCAGTACTTC. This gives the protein CASSYSVYLAYEQYF.

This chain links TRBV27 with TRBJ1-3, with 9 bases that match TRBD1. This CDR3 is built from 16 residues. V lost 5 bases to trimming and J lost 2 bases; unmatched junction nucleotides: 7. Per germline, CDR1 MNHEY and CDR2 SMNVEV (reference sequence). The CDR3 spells CASSRPGTGTGNTIYF. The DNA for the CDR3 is TGTGCCAGCAGTCGTCCCGGGACAGGGACTGGAAACACCATATATTTT.

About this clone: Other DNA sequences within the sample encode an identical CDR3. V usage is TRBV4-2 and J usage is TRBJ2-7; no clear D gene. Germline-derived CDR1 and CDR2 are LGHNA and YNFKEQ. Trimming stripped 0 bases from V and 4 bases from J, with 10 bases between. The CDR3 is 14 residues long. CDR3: CASSQDLSSYEQYF. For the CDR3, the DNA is TGTGCCAGCAGCCAAGATCTCAGTTCTTACGAGCAGTACTTC.

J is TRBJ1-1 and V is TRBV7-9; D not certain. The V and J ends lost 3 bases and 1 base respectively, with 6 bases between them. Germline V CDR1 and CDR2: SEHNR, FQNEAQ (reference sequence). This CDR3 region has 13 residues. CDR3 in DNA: TGTGCCAGCAGCTTTCCACCGAACACTGAAGCTTTCTTT. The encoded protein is CASSFPPNTEAFF.

The CDR3 region is CASSPSGSLTPGEQFF. The CDR3 coding sequence is TGTGCCAGCAGCCCTAGCGGGAGCTTAACGCCCGGTGAGCAGTTCTTC. The chain employs TRBV7-3 and TRBJ2-1, with 10 positions matching TRBD2. V lost 5 bases to trimming and J lost 9 bases; unmatched junction nucleotides: 13. This CDR3 contains 16 residues. CDR1 is SGHTA and CDR2 is FQGTGA in the germline V gene.

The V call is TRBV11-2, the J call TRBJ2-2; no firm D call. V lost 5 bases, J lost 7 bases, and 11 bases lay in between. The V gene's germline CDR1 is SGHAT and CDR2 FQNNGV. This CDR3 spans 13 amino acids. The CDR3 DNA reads TGTGCCAGCAGCCTCTCTGGTTACGGGGAGCTGTTTTTT. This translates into CASSLSGYGELFF.

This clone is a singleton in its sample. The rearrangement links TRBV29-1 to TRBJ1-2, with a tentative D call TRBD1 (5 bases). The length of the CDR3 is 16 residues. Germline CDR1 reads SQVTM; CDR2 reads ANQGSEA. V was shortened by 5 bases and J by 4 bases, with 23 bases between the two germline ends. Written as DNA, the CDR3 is TGCAGCGTTTCCACAGTGGGACGGTCGCCTTCCTATGGCTACACCTTC. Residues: CSVSTVGRSPSYGYTF.

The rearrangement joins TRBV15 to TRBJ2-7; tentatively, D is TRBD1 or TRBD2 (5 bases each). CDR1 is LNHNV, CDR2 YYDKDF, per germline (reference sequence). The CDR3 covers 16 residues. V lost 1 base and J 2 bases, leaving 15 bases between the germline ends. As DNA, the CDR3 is TGTGCCACCAGCAGAGTTGAAGCAGGGAGCCCCTACGAGCAGTACTTC. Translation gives CATSRVEAGSPYEQYF.

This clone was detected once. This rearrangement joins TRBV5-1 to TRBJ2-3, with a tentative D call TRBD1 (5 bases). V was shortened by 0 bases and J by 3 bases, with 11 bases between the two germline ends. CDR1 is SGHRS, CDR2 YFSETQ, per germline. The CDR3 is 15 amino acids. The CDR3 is CASSLGGYGTDTQYF. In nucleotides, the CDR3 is TGCGCCAGCAGCTTGGGGGGCTATGGAACAGATACGCAGTATTTT. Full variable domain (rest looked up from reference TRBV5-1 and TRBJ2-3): KAGVTQTPRYLIKTRGQQVTLSCSPISGHRSVSWYQQTPGQGLQFLFEYFSETQRNKGNFPGRFSGRQFSNSRSEMNVSTLELGDSALYLCASSLGGYGTDTQYFGPGTRLTVL.

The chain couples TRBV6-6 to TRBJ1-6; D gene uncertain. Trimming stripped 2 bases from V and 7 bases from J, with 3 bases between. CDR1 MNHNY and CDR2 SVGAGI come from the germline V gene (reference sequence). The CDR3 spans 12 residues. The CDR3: CASSYQNSPLHF. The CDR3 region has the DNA TGTGCCAGCAGTTACCAAAATTCACCCCTCCACTTT.

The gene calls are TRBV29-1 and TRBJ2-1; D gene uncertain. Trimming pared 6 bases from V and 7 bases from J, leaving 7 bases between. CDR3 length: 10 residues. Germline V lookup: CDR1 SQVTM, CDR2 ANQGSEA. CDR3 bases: TGCAGCGTCCCCCCAAATGAGCAGTTCTTC. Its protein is CSVPPNEQFF.

CDR3 sequence (DNA): TGTGCCAGCAGTGCACGGGACAGCGGAAACACCATATATTTT. Amino acid sequence: CASSARDSGNTIYF. The chain employs TRBV28 and TRBJ1-3; TRBD1 aligns across 7 bases. There are 14 residues in the CDR3. J was trimmed by 4 bases and V by 5 bases; bases with no gene match: 5. Germline V gives CDR1 MDHEN, CDR2 SYDVKM.

The CDR3 DNA follows: TGCGCCAGCAGTTCAGTACGGGGAGAAGGGGGCTATGGCTACACCTTC. Its translation is CASSSVRGEGGYGYTF. J is TRBJ1-2 and V is TRBV4-1; weak D call: TRBD1 (6 bases). With 6 bases removed from V and 4 bases from J, the gap between germline ends came to 21 bases. CDR3 length: 16 residues. Germline V lookup: CDR1 MGHRA, CDR2 YSYEKL.

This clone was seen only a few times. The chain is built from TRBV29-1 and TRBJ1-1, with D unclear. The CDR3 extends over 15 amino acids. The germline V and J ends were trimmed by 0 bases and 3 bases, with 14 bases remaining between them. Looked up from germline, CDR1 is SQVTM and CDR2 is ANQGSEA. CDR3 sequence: CSVEDYLWGDTEAFF. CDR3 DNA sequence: TGCAGCGTTGAAGACTACCTGTGGGGAGACACTGAAGCTTTCTTT.

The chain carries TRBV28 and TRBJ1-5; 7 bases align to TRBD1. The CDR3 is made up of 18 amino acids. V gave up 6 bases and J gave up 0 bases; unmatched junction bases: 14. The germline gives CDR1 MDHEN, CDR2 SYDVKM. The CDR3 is CASRSIYGTADSNQPQHF. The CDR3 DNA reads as TGTGCCAGCAGATCAATATATGGGACAGCCGATAGCAATCAGCCCCAGCATTTT.

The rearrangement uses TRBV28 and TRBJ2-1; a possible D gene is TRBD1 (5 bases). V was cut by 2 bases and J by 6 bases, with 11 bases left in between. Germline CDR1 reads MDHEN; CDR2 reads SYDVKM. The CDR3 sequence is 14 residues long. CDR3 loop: CASSLDPGRNEQFF. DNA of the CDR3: TGTGCCAGCAGTTTAGATCCAGGGCGCAATGAGCAGTTCTTC.

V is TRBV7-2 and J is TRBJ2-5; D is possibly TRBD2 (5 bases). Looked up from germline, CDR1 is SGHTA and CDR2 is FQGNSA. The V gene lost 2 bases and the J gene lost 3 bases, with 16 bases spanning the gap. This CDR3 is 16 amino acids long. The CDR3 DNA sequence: TGTGCCAGCAGCTTACTAGGGAGACTAACCAAAGAGACCCAGTACTTC. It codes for CASSLLGRLTKETQYF. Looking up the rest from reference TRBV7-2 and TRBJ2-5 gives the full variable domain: GAGVSQSPSNKVTEKGKDVELRCDPISGHTALYWYRQSLGQGLEFLIYFQGNSAPDKSGLPSDRFSAERTGGSVSTLTIQRTQQEDSAVYLCASSLLGRLTKETQYFGPGTRLLVL.

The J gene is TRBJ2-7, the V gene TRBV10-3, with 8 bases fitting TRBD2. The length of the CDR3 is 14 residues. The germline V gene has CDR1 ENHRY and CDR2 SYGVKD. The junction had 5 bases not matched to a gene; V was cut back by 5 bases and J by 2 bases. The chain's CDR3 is CAISSSGAAYEQYF. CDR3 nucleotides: TGTGCCATCAGTAGTAGCGGGGCAGCCTACGAGCAGTACTTC.

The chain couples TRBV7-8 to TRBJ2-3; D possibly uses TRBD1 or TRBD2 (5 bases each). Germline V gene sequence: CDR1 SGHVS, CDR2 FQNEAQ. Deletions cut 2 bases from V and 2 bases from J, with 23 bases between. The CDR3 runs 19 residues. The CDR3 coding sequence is TGTGCCAGCAGCTTATTGCCTGGGGGACGGACACAGCTCACAGATACGCAGTATTTT. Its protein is CASSLLPGGRTQLTDTQYF. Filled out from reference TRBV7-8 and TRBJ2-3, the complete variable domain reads GAGVSQSPRYKVAKRGQDVALRCDPISGHVSLFWYQQALGQGPEFLTYFQNEAQLDKSGLPSDRFFAERPEGSVSTLKIQRTQQEDSAVYLCASSLLPGGRTQLTDTQYFGPGTRLTVL.

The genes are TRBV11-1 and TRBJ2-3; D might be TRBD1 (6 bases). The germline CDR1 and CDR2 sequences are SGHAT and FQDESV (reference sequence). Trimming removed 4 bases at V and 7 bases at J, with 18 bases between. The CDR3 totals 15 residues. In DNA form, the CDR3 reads TGTGCCAGCAGCTCCCCTCGGGCAGGGGATCATACGCAGTATTTT. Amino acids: CASSSPRAGDHTQYF.

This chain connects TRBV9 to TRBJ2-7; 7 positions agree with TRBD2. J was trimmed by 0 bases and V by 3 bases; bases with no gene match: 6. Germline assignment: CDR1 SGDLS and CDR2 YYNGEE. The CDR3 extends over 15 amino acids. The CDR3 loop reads CASSGPAGNSYEQYF. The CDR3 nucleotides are TGTGCCAGCAGCGGACCAGCGGGGAACTCCTACGAGCAGTACTTC.

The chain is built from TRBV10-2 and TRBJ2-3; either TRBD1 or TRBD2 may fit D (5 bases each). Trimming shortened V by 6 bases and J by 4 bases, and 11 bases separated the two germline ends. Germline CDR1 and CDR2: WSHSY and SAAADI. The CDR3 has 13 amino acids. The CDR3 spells CASSLQEADTQYF. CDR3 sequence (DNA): TGCGCCAGCAGCCTACAGGAGGCAGATACGCAGTATTTT.

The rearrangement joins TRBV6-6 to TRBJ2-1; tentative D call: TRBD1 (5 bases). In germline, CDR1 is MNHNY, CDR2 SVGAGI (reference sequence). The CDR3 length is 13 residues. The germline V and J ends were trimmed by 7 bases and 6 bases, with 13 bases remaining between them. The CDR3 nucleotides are TGTGCCAGCACCTCTCTTAGGGGCAATGAGCAGTTCTTC. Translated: CASTSLRGNEQFF.

Written as DNA, the CDR3 is TGTGCCAGCAGCTTGGGGCAGCCTATTACTAGCGGGAGGGCCTGGTACGAGCAGTACTTC. Amino acid sequence: CASSLGQPITSGRAWYEQYF. The chain combines TRBV5-4 with TRBJ2-7; 13 bases align to TRBD2. Germline CDR1 and CDR2: SGHNT and YYREEE (reference sequence). The V and J ends lost 0 bases and 4 bases, in that order; junction bases with no gene match: 16. The CDR3 runs to 20 residues.